This T cell receptor beta chain comes out of a study of beta chain features in type 1 diabetes. Study results and limitations: PCR might pick shorter templates more often, in the same way for patients and controls.

This clone was seen a handful of times. Its target is unknown. Sequencing targeted expressed TCRB transcripts, as all isolated RNA had been reverse transcribed. TCRdb's table, derived via immunoSEQ multiplex PCR, lists solely in-frame clones and lacks some. This sample has hundreds of thousands of clones, with about 17% found just once. Using CD45RO/CCR7/CD25/CD127/CD95/CD27, CD4+ naive, central memory, regulatory and stem cell-like memory cells were sorted. The J segment lost 2 bases and the V segment lost 4 bases, leaving 7 bases of the junction unmatched. CDR1 SGHRS and CDR2 YFSETQ come from the germline V gene. The CDR3 loop spans 17 amino acids.

Source material: naive CD4+ T cells from blood. This receptor was identified in a woman aged 18 to 35 in good health. The chain carries TRBV5-1 and TRBJ2-5; 14 nucleotides align to TRBD2. CDR3 nucleotide sequence: TGCGCCAGCAGCAGGACTAGCGGGAGGCACAAGCAAGAGACCCAGTACTTC. As protein: CASSRTSGRHKQETQYF.